This paragraph covers one T cell receptor (beta chain) sequence. Its antigen is undetermined. This entry belongs to a study of CD8 T cells in ankylosing spondylitis. As the method for making TCR beta libraries, quantitative 5'-RACE with molecular barcodes was used. TCRdb re-called the 5' RACE reads through MiXCR, storing one row per CDR3 protein. This sample has fewer than 250,000 distinct CDR3 sequences; 25% to 30% occur once, and the top ten carry less than 8.5%. The ends were cut back, 2 bases at V and 4 bases at J, with 8 bases in the middle. The V gene's germline CDR1 is MNHNS and CDR2 SASEGT. CDR3 length: 13 amino acids. Study findings and constraints: Clones linked to the disease showed a CD8+ phenotype. They occurred at relatively low frequencies in peripheral blood.

The specimen sequenced was blood, either unsorted or a sorted T cell fraction (not recorded which). The source of this sequence is a male donor with ankylosing spondylitis or in good health (not recorded which). The chain links TRBV6-1 to TRBJ1-2; D may be TRBD1 (5 bases). The CDR3 loop is CASSEQGPYGYTF. DNA for the CDR3: TGTGCCAGCAGTGAACAGGGACCCTATGGCTACACCTTC.